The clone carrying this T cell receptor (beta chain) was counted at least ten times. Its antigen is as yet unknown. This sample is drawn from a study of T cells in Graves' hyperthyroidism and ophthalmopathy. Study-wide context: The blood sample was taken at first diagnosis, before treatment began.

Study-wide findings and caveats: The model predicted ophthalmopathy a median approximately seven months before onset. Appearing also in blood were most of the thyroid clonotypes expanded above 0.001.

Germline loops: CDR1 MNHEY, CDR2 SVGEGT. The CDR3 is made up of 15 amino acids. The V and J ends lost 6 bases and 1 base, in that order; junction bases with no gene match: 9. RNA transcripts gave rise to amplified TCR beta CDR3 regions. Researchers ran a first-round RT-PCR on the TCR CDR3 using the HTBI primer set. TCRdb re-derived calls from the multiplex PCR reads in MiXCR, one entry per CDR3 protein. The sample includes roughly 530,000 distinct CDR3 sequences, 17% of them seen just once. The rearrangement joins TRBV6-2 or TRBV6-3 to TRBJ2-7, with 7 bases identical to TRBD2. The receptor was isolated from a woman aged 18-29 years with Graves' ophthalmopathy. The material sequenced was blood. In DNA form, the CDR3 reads TGTGCCAGCAGCGAAAGCGGGATTCTTTCCTACGAGCAGTACTTC. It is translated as CASSESGILSYEQYF.